This entry lists 27 T cell receptor beta chains sequenced from one sample in a study of neurological immune-mediated disorders. TCRdb fed the 5' RACE reads into MiXCR, producing one record per CDR3 protein. This sample carries tens of thousands of distinct CDR3 sequences, 9.5% to 12% of them seen once, and the ten largest clones take 1.5% to 2%. Specimen: PBMCs. These receptors all stem from a man aged 55 to 70 in good health.

On this clonotype: The junction and the germline gene differ at one end; a read error may be behind it. This rearrangement joins TRBV7-2 to TRBJ2-2; D is uncertain. The CDR3 consists of 14 residues. The germline V gene has CDR1 SGHTA and CDR2 FQGNSA. In nucleotides, the CDR3 is TGTGCCAGCAGCCCCGAGGTTCTCACCGTGGAGCTGTTTTTT. Residues: CASSPEVLTVELFF.

This clonotype was recorded many times. This chain connects TRBV5-1 to TRBJ2-2, with 8 bases fitting TRBD2. Unmatched junction bases numbered 5, after V lost 4 bases and J lost 3 bases. The CDR3 extends over 15 amino acids. Germline loops: CDR1 SGHRS, CDR2 YFSETQ. This CDR3 reads CASSRLAQDTGELFF. In nucleotides, the CDR3 is TGCGCCAGCAGCCGACTAGCGCAGGACACCGGGGAGCTGTTTTTT.

This clonotype has a count of ten or more. The chain carries TRBV7-9 and TRBJ2-1, with a weak D call TRBD1 (6 bases). Germline V lookup: CDR1 SEHNR, CDR2 FQNEAQ (reference sequence). The V gene lost 6 bases and the J gene lost 6 bases, with 18 bases spanning the gap. This CDR3 spans 15 amino acids. CDR3 residues: CASRPWGLETNEQFF. The CDR3 nucleotides are TGTGCCAGCAGGCCCTGGGGGCTAGAGACCAATGAGCAGTTCTTC.

This clonotype was picked up many times. The chain has TRBV6-5 and TRBJ1-1, with D perhaps matching TRBD1 (6 bases). V was shortened by 6 bases and J by 3 bases, with 17 bases between the two germline ends. The CDR3 is 15 amino acids. Germline V lookup: CDR1 MNHEY, CDR2 SVGAGI. CDR3 residues: CASSRDNLGDTEAFF. In DNA, the CDR3 is TGTGCCAGCAGCCGGGACAACCTGGGAGACACTGAAGCTTTCTTT.

This clonotype was recorded many times. The chain recombines TRBV9 with TRBJ2-7; TRBD2 is a possible D gene (6 bases). CDR3 length: 15 amino acids. V was cut by 0 bases and J by 4 bases, with 14 bases left in between. Per germline, CDR1 SGDLS and CDR2 YYNGEE. CDR3 coding DNA: TGTGCCAGCAGCGTAGGAGGGACTTCGGAGTACGAGCAGTACTTC. Its protein is CASSVGGTSEYEQYF. Full variable domain (remainder filled in from reference TRBV9 and TRBJ2-7): DSGVTQTPKHLITATGQRVTLRCSPRSGDLSVYWYQQSLDQGLQFLIQYYNGEERAKGNILERFSAQQFPDLHSELNLSSLELGDSALYFCASSVGGTSEYEQYFGPGTRLTVT.

This chain connects TRBV6-5 to TRBJ2-2, with D tentatively TRBD1 (6 bases). Per the germline V gene, CDR1 is MNHEY and CDR2 is SVGAGI. This CDR3 spans 15 amino acids. Trimming took off 2 bases at V and 6 bases at J, with 13 bases between the two ends. For the CDR3, the DNA is TGTGCCAGCAGTTACAACATTCGGACAGCCGGGGAGCTGTTTTTT. Encoded protein: CASSYNIRTAGELFF.

In its sample, this clonotype was seen many times. V and J are TRBV7-2 and TRBJ2-3; TRBD1 matches at 7 bases. Germline CDR1 reads SGHTA; CDR2 reads FQGNSA. Unmatched junction bases numbered 14, after V lost 5 bases and J lost 3 bases. There are 17 residues in the CDR3. CDR3 coding DNA: TGTGCCAGCAGCAATTGGTTGGCAGGGGGTTATACAGATACGCAGTATTTT. It specifies CASSNWLAGGYTDTQYF.

This clonotype was seen at least ten times. The J gene is TRBJ2-1, the V gene TRBV7-2; no reliable D call. The V end lost 0 bases, the J end lost 0 bases, and 3 bases lay between the germline ends. The CDR3 contains 14 residues. Germline CDR1 SGHTA, CDR2 FQGNSA. The CDR3 nucleotides are TGTGCCAGCAGCTTAGCGAGCTCCTACAATGAGCAGTTCTTC. Protein: CASSLASSYNEQFF.

The chain combines TRBV2 with TRBJ1-2; D remains unclear. Germline V lookup: CDR1 SNHLY, CDR2 FYNNEI. CDR3 length: 14 residues. V lost 6 bases to trimming and J lost 8 bases, with 19 bases between them. The CDR3 DNA follows: TGTGCCAGCAGCGAGGAGGCGCGGGCCGGGGGCTACACCTTC. The encoded protein is CASSEEARAGGYTF. The variable domain in full, with the rest retrieved from reference TRBV2 and TRBJ1-2, is EPEVTQTPSHQVTQMGQEVILRCVPISNHLYFYWYRQILGQKVEFLVSFYNNEISEKSEIFDDQFSVERPDGSNFTLKIRSTKLEDSAMYFCASSEEARAGGYTFGSGTRLTVV.

Ten or more counts support this clonotype. The chain combines TRBV7-2 with TRBJ2-7; 11 bases match TRBD1. CDR1 and CDR2 from the germline V gene are SGHTA and FQGNSA. The length of the CDR3 is 14 residues. The V gene end was trimmed by 5 bases and the J gene end by 6 bases; junction bases not matched to a gene: 6. This CDR3 reads CASSRDRGTPEQYF. The CDR3 bases are TGTGCCAGCAGCCGGGACAGGGGGACCCCCGAGCAGTACTTC.

This clonotype was detected ten times or more. The V and J genes are TRBV6-2 or TRBV6-3 and TRBJ2-2; the D is unclear. This CDR3 contains 11 residues. Germline lookup yields CDR1 MNHEY and CDR2 SVGEGT. The V end was cut by 7 bases, the J end by 6 bases, with 6 bases between. CDR3 bases: TGTGCCAGCAAGTTGGCCGGGGAGCTGTTTTTT. Protein: CASKLAGELFF.

This clonotype was counted a few times. V and J are TRBV7-2 and TRBJ2-7; TRBD1 agrees at 7 bases. This CDR3 has 13 amino acids. Germline V gives CDR1 SGHTA, CDR2 FQGNSA. J lost 1 base, V lost 3 bases, and 0 bases had no gene match. In DNA, the CDR3 is TGTGCCAGCAGCTTGGACAGGTCCTACGAGCAGTACTTC. It specifies CASSLDRSYEQYF.

The table lists this clonotype with many counts. The chain couples TRBV27 to TRBJ1-1; unclear D gene. The germline V gene encodes CDR1 MNHEY and CDR2 SMNVEV (reference sequence). This CDR3 spans 14 amino acids. Between the trimmed V and J ends, which lost 3 bases and 4 bases, there was a span of 12 bases. The DNA for the CDR3 is TGTGCCAGCAGTTTTTCCAGGTATGGCACTGAAGCTTTCTTT. Its protein is CASSFSRYGTEAFF.

Ten or more counts support this clonotype. The chain combines TRBV20-1 with TRBJ1-5, with D possibly TRBD1 on 6 matching bases. CDR3 length: 18 amino acids. From germline, CDR1 is DFQATT and CDR2 SNEGSKA (reference sequence). Trimming shortened V by 5 bases and J by 6 bases, and 29 bases separated the two germline ends. The CDR3, as DNA: TGCAGTGCTGGGGGGCTCTCGACAGAAGGAAGTCAAGGTCAGCCCCAGCATTTT. Translation: CSAGGLSTEGSQGQPQHF.

This clonotype was counted many times. The chain couples TRBV20-1 to TRBJ2-7; no definite D call. The CDR3 runs to 13 residues. Germline V gene data show CDR1 as DFQATT and CDR2 as SNEGSKA (reference sequence). Trimming stripped 0 bases from V and 6 bases from J, with 12 bases between. As DNA, the CDR3 is TGCAGTGCTAGAGATCGGGTCGTGGGCGAGCAGTACTTC. This encodes CSARDRVVGEQYF.

This clonotype was seen repeatedly, ten times or more. The CDR3 nucleotides read TGTGCCAGCTCCCCGACTAGCGGGGGGGCCAGGGAGCAGTACTTC. Protein product: CASSPTSGGAREQYF. V and J are TRBV18 and TRBJ2-7; the match to TRBD2 covers 14 bases. The germline CDR1 and CDR2 sequences are KGHSH and LQKENI. The CDR3 totals 15 residues. The V and J ends lost 6 bases and 7 bases, in that order; junction bases with no gene match: 8.

This clonotype was observed many times. The V gene is TRBV5-1, the J gene TRBJ1-1, with 7 nucleotides matching TRBD1. This CDR3 region has 13 residues. The J segment lost 3 bases and the V segment lost 5 bases, leaving 4 bases of the junction unmatched. The germline gives CDR1 SGHRS, CDR2 YFSETQ. CDR3 DNA sequence: TGCGCCAGCAGTTTTACAGGGGACACTGAAGCTTTCTTT. Its translation is CASSFTGDTEAFF.

This clonotype was detected ten times or more. The chain couples TRBV5-1 to TRBJ1-2; 8 bases match TRBD1. CDR1 and CDR2 from the germline V gene are SGHRS and YFSETQ. Losses at the gene ends were 4 bases for V and 1 base for J; bases not matched to a gene: 6. The CDR3 runs to 15 residues. This CDR3 reads CASSAGTGLNYGYTF. CDR3 bases: TGCGCCAGCAGCGCCGGGACAGGTCTTAACTATGGCTACACCTTC.

This clonotype came up many times. The J gene is TRBJ2-3, the V gene TRBV7-8; the match to TRBD1 covers 7 bases. Germline-derived CDR1 and CDR2 are SGHVS and FQNEAQ. With 5 bases clipped from V and 2 bases from J, the junction kept 7 bases outside the gene matches. The CDR3 has 15 residues. The CDR3 coding sequence is TGTGCCAGCAGCCCGAGGACAGGACCCACAGATACGCAGTATTTT. It translates to CASSPRTGPTDTQYF.

This clonotype was recorded many times. The chain employs TRBV15 and TRBJ2-2; weak D call: TRBD2 (5 bases). CDR3 size: 13 residues. Germline assignment: CDR1 LNHNV and CDR2 YYDKDF (reference sequence). V gave up 5 bases and J gave up 8 bases, with 12 bases separating them. The CDR3 DNA reads TGTGCCACCAGCGGACTTTCTGCTGGGGAGCTGTTTTTT. As protein: CATSGLSAGELFF.

By share, this clonotype counts as medium-sized. The chain carries TRBV5-1 and TRBJ2-7; D is unclear. CDR3 size: 11 residues. The germline V and J ends were trimmed by 0 bases and 4 bases, with 2 bases remaining between them. Looked up from germline, CDR1 is SGHRS and CDR2 is YFSETQ. This CDR3 reads CASSLGYEQYF. The CDR3 nucleotides read TGCGCCAGCAGCTTGGGATACGAGCAGTACTTC.

The chain has TRBV20-1 and TRBJ1-5; D not certain. This CDR3 is 14 amino acids long. Germline V gene data show CDR1 as DFQATT and CDR2 as SNEGSKA (reference sequence). V gave up 3 bases and J gave up 2 bases, with 11 bases separating them. CDR3 DNA: TGCAGTGCTAGTCGTCGCCGTCGCAATCAGCCCCAGCATTTT. This translates into CSASRRRRNQPQHF.

The table lists this clonotype with many counts. V gene TRBV6-5 combines with J gene TRBJ2-5; 7 bases fit TRBD2. CDR3 length: 16 residues. Trimming cost V 0 bases and J 1 base; bases outside gene matches: 5. CDR1 is MNHEY and CDR2 is SVGAGI in the germline V gene. CDR3 in DNA: TGTGCCAGCAGTTACTCCGGGGGGTGGACCCAAGAGACCCAGTACTTC. Translation: CASSYSGGWTQETQYF.

This clonotype was seen many times. The rearrangement joins TRBV7-2 to TRBJ2-6; D gene uncertain. Germline CDR1 reads SGHTA; CDR2 reads FQGNSA. The CDR3 is made up of 15 amino acids. The V and J ends lost 5 bases and 0 bases respectively, with 8 bases between them. The CDR3 loop reads CASSPRSSGANVLTF. CDR3 bases: TGTGCCAGCAGCCCACGGAGCTCTGGGGCCAACGTCCTGACTTTC.

Remarks on this clonotype: The CDR3 carries no conserved terminal phenylalanine or tryptophan, so it likely arises from a read error. The V call is TRBV18, the J call TRBJ1-1; no firm D call. CDR1 KGHSH and CDR2 LQKENI come from the germline V gene. This CDR3 has 14 amino acids. V was pared by 3 bases and J by 0 bases, with 8 bases between. Here the CDR3 reads CASSPGRVNTEAFC. The CDR3 DNA reads as TGTGCCAGCTCACCGGGTAGGGTGAACACTGAAGCTTTCTGT.

This clonotype was counted at least ten times. This chain connects TRBV5-5 to TRBJ2-7; D not resolved. Trimming took off 1 base at V and 5 bases at J, with 7 bases between the two ends. The CDR3 is 12 residues long. Germline V gene lookup returns CDR1 SGHKS and CDR2 YYEKEE (reference sequence). This CDR3 reads CASSLQLNEQYF. The CDR3 DNA reads TGTGCCAGCAGCTTGCAACTAAACGAGCAGTACTTC.

This clonotype turned up a few times. This chain joins TRBV30 and TRBJ1-2; no clear D. The germline gives CDR1 GTSNPN, CDR2 SVGIG (reference sequence). CDR3 size: 14 residues. Trimming left V 0 bases short and J 2 bases short, with 10 bases between. DNA of the CDR3: TGTGCCTGGAGTGTGTCCAGACGGAACTATGGCTACACCTTC. As protein: CAWSVSRRNYGYTF.